This TCR beta chain comes out of a study of shared clonotypes between healthy human individuals. The method was immunoSEQ multiplex PCR; TCRdb's version includes in-frame clones alone and lacks a portion of them. The sample yields 800,000 or so clones, roughly 96% seen once. Selected positively for CCR7 and CD45RO-negative, naive CD8 cells excluded terminally differentiated effector memory CD45RA+ cells. This clonotype was obtained from a man aged 25-40 years in good health. The specimen sequenced was naive CD8+ T cells sorted from blood.

The CDR3 nucleotides are TGTGCCAGCATCTCGACGAACAGGGATTACAATGAGCAGTTCTTC. Translation: CASISTNRDYNEQFF. The chain has TRBV6-1 and TRBJ2-1, with D perhaps TRBD1 (6 bases). Trimming pared 7 bases from V and 4 bases from J, leaving 17 bases between. Per germline, CDR1 MNHNS and CDR2 SASEGT. This CDR3 contains 15 residues.